The 27 T cell receptor beta chains in this list originate from one sample, sequenced in a study of cytomegalovirus exposure and HLA in healthy donors. The PCR ran on 60 Vbeta and 13 Jbeta primers. The method was immunoSEQ multiplex PCR; TCRdb's version includes in-frame clones alone and lacks a portion of them. The sample holds under 200,000 clones, around 85% seen once. The sample comprised PBMCs. These receptors all stem from a human donor in good health.

The J gene is TRBJ1-3, the V gene TRBV7-2; D gene ambiguous. Per the germline V gene, CDR1 is SGHTA and CDR2 is FQGNSA. The CDR3 is 14 amino acids. With 11 bases removed from V and 4 bases from J, the gap between germline ends came to 18 bases. The CDR3 DNA sequence: TGTGCCGAAACTGACATAGGAGGAGGAAACACCATATATTTT. Amino acids: CAETDIGGGNTIYF.

The chain recombines TRBV14 with TRBJ2-1, with 7 positions matching TRBD2. The germline V gene encodes CDR1 SGHDN and CDR2 FVKESK. The ends lost 1 base at V and 5 bases at J; junction bases unmatched: 2. CDR3 length: 14 residues. CDR3 protein: CASSQVRGDNEQFF. CDR3 nucleotide sequence: TGTGCCAGCAGCCAAGTACGGGGGGACAATGAGCAGTTCTTC.

The chain links TRBV6-5 to TRBJ1-6; 7 bases fit TRBD1. CDR1 is MNHEY and CDR2 is SVGAGI in the germline V gene. V was clipped by 5 bases and J by 4 bases; unmatched bases: 5. There are 15 residues in the CDR3. CDR3 nucleotides: TGTGCCAGCAGTAAGGGACAGTTTTATAATTCACCCCTCCACTTT. It specifies CASSKGQFYNSPLHF.

The CDR3 loop is CASSRSLGTSYGYTF. DNA for the CDR3: TGTGCCAGTAGTAGGAGTCTTGGGACATCCTATGGCTACACCTTC. The chain links TRBV19 to TRBJ1-2; a weak D match, TRBD1 (6 bases). V was clipped by 4 bases and J by 4 bases, with 16 bases between them. Germline V gene lookup returns CDR1 LNHDA and CDR2 SQIVND (reference sequence). This CDR3 region has 15 residues. Supplemented by reference TRBV19 and TRBJ1-2, the full variable domain reads DGGITQSPKYLFRKEGQNVTLSCEQNLNHDAMYWYRQDPGQGLRLIYYSQIVNDFQKGDIAEGYSVSREKKESFPLTVTSAQKNPTAFYLCASSRSLGTSYGYTFGSGTRLTVV.

In this sample, this clone turned up once. This chain links TRBV5-1 with TRBJ2-7, with 7 bases lining up with TRBD2. From germline, CDR1 is SGHRS and CDR2 YFSETQ. After removal of 4 bases from V and 5 bases from J, the junction contained 12 bases not matched to a gene. The length of the CDR3 is 15 residues. The CDR3 loop reads CASSRRGSEVNEQYF. The CDR3 DNA reads as TGCGCCAGCAGCAGGCGGGGGTCCGAAGTGAACGAGCAGTACTTC.

The chain combines TRBV5-1 with TRBJ1-3, with D maybe TRBD1 (5 bases). V was cut by 4 bases and J by 0 bases, with 11 bases left in between. Germline CDR1 and CDR2: SGHRS and YFSETQ. CDR3 length equals 15 residues. In DNA form, the CDR3 reads TGCGCCAGCAGCGGAGACAGCTACTCTGGAAACACCATATATTTT. Its translation is CASSGDSYSGNTIYF.

This chain connects TRBV4-3 to TRBJ1-5; D is uncertain. Germline V gene sequence: CDR1 LGHNA, CDR2 YSLEER. The V and J ends lost 3 bases and 0 bases respectively, with 12 bases between them. CDR3 length: 16 amino acids. CDR3 loop: CASSQSRSYSNQPQHF. In DNA, the CDR3 is TGCGCCAGCAGCCAGTCAAGGAGTTATAGCAATCAGCCCCAGCATTTT.

The chain links TRBV4-1 to TRBJ2-7; 8 nucleotides match TRBD1. Trimming at V came to 4 bases and at J to 7 bases, leaving 9 bases not matched to a gene. CDR1 MGHRA and CDR2 YSYEKL come from the germline V gene. CDR3 length: 14 amino acids. CDR3 sequence (DNA): TGCGCCAGCAGCCCCGGGCAGGGGGCTGATGAGCAGTACTTC. This gives the protein CASSPGQGADEQYF.

The rearrangement joins TRBV9 to TRBJ1-6; a possible D gene is TRBD1 (5 bases). The CDR3 is 16 residues long. The V and J ends lost 6 bases and 0 bases respectively, with 13 bases between them. Germline CDR1 SGDLS, CDR2 YYNGEE. CDR3 bases: TGTGCCAGCAATGGGGACGGGAGCTCCTATAATTCACCCCTCCACTTT. This codes for CASNGDGSSYNSPLHF. The entire variable domain, with the rest obtained from reference TRBV9 and TRBJ1-6, is as follows: DSGVTQTPKHLITATGQRVTLRCSPRSGDLSVYWYQQSLDQGLQFLIQYYNGEERAKGNILERFSAQQFPDLHSELNLSSLELGDSALYFCASNGDGSSYNSPLHFGNGTRLTVT.

V usage is TRBV19 and J usage is TRBJ2-2; TRBD1 aligns across 8 bases. CDR3 length equals 16 residues. Germline V gene lookup returns CDR1 LNHDA and CDR2 SQIVND (reference sequence). V lost 5 bases, J lost 0 bases, and 5 bases stayed unmatched. Here the CDR3 reads CASSQRTGTNTGELFF. CDR3 coding DNA: TGTGCCAGTAGTCAGCGGACAGGGACGAACACCGGGGAGCTGTTTTTT.

This clone showed up just once. The chain carries TRBV5-8 and TRBJ2-5; 8 bases are shared with TRBD2. V dropped 2 bases and J dropped 3; count of bases not matched to a gene: 9. The CDR3 contains 16 residues. Per germline, CDR1 SGHTS and CDR2 YDEGEE. This CDR3 reads CASSFGRERGKETQYF. The CDR3 DNA reads TGTGCCAGCAGCTTCGGGAGGGAGAGGGGCAAAGAGACCCAGTACTTC.

The rearrangement uses TRBV1 and TRBJ2-2; the D call of TRBD2 is as the table states it, not checked on the DNA. TRBV1 is a pseudogene locus. CDR3 length equals 12 residues. CDR3 amino acids: CTSSLPSGELFF. The DNA for the CDR3 is TGCACCAGCAGCCTTCCCTCCGGGGAGCTGTTTTTT.

The chain links TRBV5-4 to TRBJ2-3, with D perhaps matching TRBD1 (5 bases). The CDR3 is made up of 18 amino acids. Germline assignment: CDR1 SGHNT and CDR2 YYREEE (reference sequence). Between the trimmed V and J ends, which lost 3 bases and 1 base, there was a span of 21 bases. This chain's CDR3 is CASSSSDVVGLGTDTQYF. Written as DNA, the CDR3 is TGTGCCAGCAGCTCGAGTGACGTTGTGGGGCTTGGCACAGATACGCAGTATTTT. Full variable domain (rest looked up from reference TRBV5-4 and TRBJ2-3): ETGVTQSPTHLIKTRGQQVTLRCSSQSGHNTVSWYQQALGQGPQFIFQYYREEENGRGNFPPRFSGLQFPNYSSELNVNALELDDSALYLCASSSSDVVGLGTDTQYFGPGTRLTVL.

The rearrangement joins TRBV7-2 to TRBJ2-3, with D possibly TRBD2 on 6 matching bases. Germline assignment: CDR1 SGHTA and CDR2 FQGNSA. The CDR3 has 16 amino acids. Trimming took 2 bases from V and 2 from J, leaving 14 bases between them. This CDR3 reads CASSLFAGSNTDTQYF. The CDR3 DNA reads as TGTGCCAGCAGCTTATTCGCGGGGAGCAACACAGATACGCAGTATTTT.

V and J are TRBV7-6 and TRBJ1-2, with D unresolved. Looked up from germline, CDR1 is SGHVS and CDR2 is FNYEAQ. Trimming stripped 5 bases from V and 8 bases from J, with 12 bases between. This CDR3 is built from 12 residues. The CDR3 DNA reads as TGTGCCAGCAGCCCCCGGGGTAGGGGCTACACCTTC. This sequence encodes CASSPRGRGYTF.

Here the CDR3 reads CASRGDRSSWNTEAFF. The CDR3 DNA follows: TGTGCCAGCAGAGGAGACAGGTCATCCTGGAACACTGAAGCTTTCTTT. The chain recombines TRBV25-1 with TRBJ1-1; tentatively, D is TRBD1 (6 bases). The V and J ends lost 6 bases and 1 base respectively, with 18 bases between them. This CDR3 contains 16 residues. Germline V lookup: CDR1 MGHDK, CDR2 SYGVNS. The full variable domain, completed using reference TRBV25-1 and TRBJ1-1, is EADIYQTPRYLVIGTGKKITLECSQTMGHDKMYWYQQDPGMELHLIHYSYGVNSTEKGDLSSESTVSRIRTEHFPLTLESARPSHTSQYLCASRGDRSSWNTEAFFGQGTRLTVV.

A note on this clone: The junction shows a germline mismatch at one end, possibly a read error. The chain uses TRBV6-1 and TRBJ1-2; 7 positions match TRBD1. Germline CDR1 reads MNHNS; CDR2 reads SASEGT. The CDR3 covers 10 residues. The CDR3, as DNA: TGTGCCAGCAGTGACCGGGACAGAGTCTTC. Its protein is CASSDRDRVF.

The chain joins TRBV5-4 to TRBJ2-5; TRBD1 aligns across 9 bases. This CDR3 spans 16 amino acids. CDR1 is SGHNT and CDR2 is YYREEE in the germline V gene (reference sequence). J gave up 5 bases and V 1 base, and 9 bases lay outside the gene matches. The CDR3: CASSLITGGAGETQYF. The CDR3 coding sequence is TGTGCCAGCAGCTTGATAACAGGGGGCGCCGGGGAGACCCAGTACTTC.

The chain couples TRBV6-1 to TRBJ2-5; 8 bases align to TRBD2. The CDR3 runs to 18 residues. V gave up 0 bases and J gave up 0 bases; unmatched junction bases: 9. Germline CDR1 reads MNHNS; CDR2 reads SASEGT. The CDR3 nucleotides read TGTGCCAGCAGTGAAGCGCTTCTTGGTAGCGGGGACCAAGAGACCCAGTACTTC. As protein: CASSEALLGSGDQETQYF.

J is TRBJ2-5 and V is TRBV19; no definite D call. The germline gives CDR1 LNHDA, CDR2 SQIVND (reference sequence). Between the trimmed V and J ends, which lost 0 bases and 5 bases, there was a span of 10 bases. This CDR3 spans 14 amino acids. CDR3 bases: TGTGCCAGTAGTATAGATCGCAGTCATGAGACCCAGTACTTC. Translated, it gives CASSIDRSHETQYF.

The gene calls are TRBV11-3 and TRBJ2-5, with D possibly TRBD2 on 7 matching bases. The CDR3 runs 17 residues. From germline, CDR1 is SGHNT and CDR2 YENEEA. V lost 1 base and J lost 3, with 18 bases in between. DNA for the CDR3: TGTGCCAGCAGCTTAGGTGGGGGGGCGCCTAAGGAAGAGACCCAGTACTTC. It translates to CASSLGGGAPKEETQYF.

The chain joins TRBV2 to TRBJ2-5; D gene ambiguous. Trimming pared 5 bases from V and 0 bases from J, leaving 7 bases between. CDR3 size: 13 residues. Germline assignment: CDR1 SNHLY and CDR2 FYNNEI. In DNA, the CDR3 is TGTGCCAGCAGTTGGGCAAACCAAGAGACCCAGTACTTC. This translates into CASSWANQETQYF.

The chain is built from TRBV18 and TRBJ2-5, with a possible D match to TRBD2 (5 bases). The V end was cut by 3 bases, the J end by 4 bases, with 6 bases between. Germline V gene lookup returns CDR1 KGHSH and CDR2 LQKENI. The CDR3 extends over 12 amino acids. CDR3 loop: CASSPSGETQYF. Here the CDR3 DNA reads TGTGCCAGCTCACCGAGCGGAGAGACCCAGTACTTC.

The rearrangement joins TRBV6-5 to TRBJ2-5, with TRBD2 matching over 10 bases. The germline V gene encodes CDR1 MNHEY and CDR2 SVGAGI. The CDR3 sequence is 15 residues long. The ends lost 7 bases at V and 5 bases at J; junction bases unmatched: 10. In DNA form, the CDR3 reads TGTGCCAGCACCGGCGGGGCTAGCGGGGGTGAGACCCAGTACTTC. It translates to CASTGGASGGETQYF.

The rearrangement links TRBV6-5 to TRBJ1-1; a possible D gene is TRBD1 (5 bases). The V gene's germline CDR1 is MNHEY and CDR2 SVGAGI. The CDR3 is 14 residues long. V was cut by 0 bases and J by 6 bases, with 11 bases left in between. CDR3 residues: CASSYSPGHPEAFF. Written as DNA, the CDR3 is TGTGCCAGCAGTTACTCGCCTGGACATCCTGAAGCTTTCTTT.

The chain joins TRBV15 to TRBJ2-7; weak D call: TRBD1 (6 bases). Trimming took 3 bases from V and 2 from J, leaving 17 bases between them. The CDR3 has 16 amino acids. Germline loops: CDR1 LNHNV, CDR2 YYDKDF (reference sequence). CDR3 coding DNA: TGTGCCACCAGCAGCCACGACAGGCCGCAAACCTACGAGCAGTACTTC. Amino acids: CATSSHDRPQTYEQYF.

The chain joins TRBV5-1 to TRBJ1-2; D remains unclear. Germline V gene data show CDR1 as SGHRS and CDR2 as YFSETQ. This CDR3 region has 16 residues. Deletions cut 0 bases from V and 4 bases from J, with 16 bases between. For the CDR3, the DNA is TGCGCCAGCAGCTTGGATCCGGGAGGCGTAGGCTATGGCTACACCTTC. Its protein product is CASSLDPGGVGYGYTF.